This T cell receptor beta chain was observed in a study of blood T cell repertoires in COVID-19 (dated by TCRdb to 2020 to 2021). For the study in its entirety: Samples covering the acute and convalescent phases of COVID-19 were provided by collaborators in the United States, Italy and Spain. A freely available public database, intended as a resource for researchers studying the immune response to SARS-CoV-2, is where the repertoires were released. Sample metadata almost always included a de-identified subject ID, COVID-19 status, age in years and sex. Where available, HLA class I and class II types were taken from metadata supplied by the sample provider and were not determined by assay-based typing. The samples were drawn from the first 160 participants of the ongoing ImmuneRACE study and from over 950 subjects provided by 6 global collaborators. The material from the prospective study consisted of cDNA or gDNA derived from T cells, B-cell-depleted T cells, or PBMCs. The dataset comprised deeply sampled blood TCRbeta repertoires from subjects exposed to, actively infected with, or recovered from COVID-19.

TCRbeta CDR3 regions were amplified from genomic DNA using the immunoSEQ Assay, a bias-controlled multiplex PCR. Processing in the source paper ran as follows. The number of nucleated cells in each sample was estimated from the amplification of reference gene primers within the assay. To quantify the absolute abundance of each unique TCRbeta CDR3 rearrangement, sequence reads were collapsed and filtered. For each sample, productive Simpson clonality was calculated by taking the square root of Simpson's diversity index across productive rearrangements. TCRdb obtained this table from immuneACCESS and retained in-frame rearrangements with V and J assigned. These tables miss some clones; where compared with another copy, unresolved V genes account for less than half of the shortfall, and the remainder is unexplained. V, J and clone size were drawn from that table, and D and trimming were deduced from the DNA. For this sample there are about 48,000 clones; around 84% appear just once. The ten largest clones represent roughly 2.5% of the sample.

CDR1 and CDR2, per the germline V gene, are SGHRS and YFSETQ. Spanning cysteine to phenylalanine, the CDR3 consists of 15 amino acids. CDR3 DNA is the only sequence kept; it has 45 bases, read in frame from the first base. Trimming costs V 0 bases and J 7 bases, and their ends lie 13 bases apart. One collaborating source in Seattle enrolled patients while the patients were actively infected and followed the patients over time throughout the course of disease. Whole blood was collected in K2EDTA tubes by collaborating institutions according to the institutions' own protocols. Collaborator samples were shipped for TCRbeta analysis as frozen whole blood, isolated PBMCs, or DNA extracted from either sample type. For this clone: Its target antigen remains unknown. One base away there is no much larger clone; base qualities are not given.

Results the study describes overall, beyond this receptor: How much clinical and demographic metadata was included differed by source and by participant, and the metadata was provided uncurated.

The source material was peripheral blood. The sequence was obtained from a woman of 80 years or more with COVID-19, enrolled during active disease. The V and J segments used are TRBV5-1 and TRBJ1-4, with a tentative D gene TRBD1 over 5 matching bases. The DNA sequence is TGCGCCAGCAGCTTGGTCCAGGGTGGGGTTGAAAAACTGTTTTTT. Translated, this gives CASSLVQGGVEKLFF.